These 7 T cell receptor beta chains share one sample of origin, sequenced in a study of blood T cell repertoires in COVID-19. Some clones are missing from TCRdb's copy, which holds only in-frame ones; the method was immunoSEQ multiplex PCR. The sample shows under 150,000 clones, 81% of them seen only once. The material sequenced was peripheral blood. All receptors come from an older woman with active or convalescent COVID-19.

The chain has TRBV30 and TRBJ2-1, with 12 positions matching TRBD2. There are 17 residues in the CDR3. With 5 bases clipped from V and 15 bases from J, the junction kept 23 bases outside the gene matches. Germline V gene lookup returns CDR1 GTSNPN and CDR2 SVGIG (reference sequence). The CDR3 protein is CAWGASGRAGVLPRGFF. The CDR3 DNA is TGTGCCTGGGGAGCTAGCGGGAGGGCCGGTGTCCTCCCCCGAGGGTTCTTC.

V and J are TRBV6-2 or TRBV6-3 and TRBJ2-5; the D gene is possibly TRBD2 (5 bases). V lost 2 bases and J 4 bases, leaving 5 bases between the germline ends. Germline CDR1 and CDR2: MNHEY and SVGEGT. There are 12 residues in the CDR3. This CDR3 reads CASSYEGETQYF. The CDR3 coding sequence is TGTGCCAGCAGTTACGAGGGAGAGACCCAGTACTTC.

The chain has TRBV7-8 and TRBJ2-5; TRBD1 matches 11 bases. V lost 5 bases, J lost 5 bases, and 7 bases stayed unmatched. Per the germline V gene, CDR1 is SGHVS and CDR2 is FQNEAQ. The CDR3 sequence is 15 residues long. The CDR3 here is CASSPGTGGGETQYF. The CDR3 region has the DNA TGTGCCAGCAGCCCGGGGACAGGGGGAGGGGAGACCCAGTACTTC.

The chain carries TRBV7-9 and TRBJ2-2; D is unclear. V lost 4 bases and J 5 bases, leaving 2 bases between the germline ends. The CDR3 has 11 residues. Germline loops: CDR1 SEHNR, CDR2 FQNEAQ (reference sequence). The CDR3 reads CASSSTGELFF. CDR3 in DNA: TGTGCCAGCAGCTCGACCGGGGAGCTGTTTTTT.

This sequence joins TRBV27 and TRBJ2-1; D possibly corresponds to TRBD1 (5 bases). The CDR3 has 15 amino acids. CDR1 and CDR2 (germline): MNHEY, SMNVEV (reference sequence). Trimming took off 3 bases at V and 9 bases at J, with 18 bases between the two ends. The CDR3 loop is CASSFRRQGGAEQFF. The CDR3 DNA is TGTGCCAGCAGTTTTCGTCGGCAGGGTGGCGCTGAGCAGTTCTTC.

The CDR3 DNA follows: TGTGCCAGCAGCTTAGCTACAGCGGCCGGGGCCAACGTCCTGACTTTC. Residues: CASSLATAAGANVLTF. This rearrangement joins TRBV7-2 to TRBJ2-6; D is perhaps TRBD2 (5 bases). The CDR3 runs to 16 residues. V was shortened by 0 bases and J by 4 bases, with 10 bases between the two germline ends. Germline V gene data show CDR1 as SGHTA and CDR2 as FQGNSA.

The chain combines TRBV7-2 with TRBJ2-7; 9 bases are shared with TRBD2. The V and J ends lost 5 bases and 5 bases, in that order; junction bases with no gene match: 10. The germline gives CDR1 SGHTA, CDR2 FQGNSA. The CDR3 has 15 residues. As DNA, the CDR3 is TGTGCCAGCAGCCTAACGACCGGACTAGCGAACGAGCAGTACGTC. This translates into CASSLTTGLANEQYV.